This TCR beta chain was found in a study of radiotherapy plus CTLA-4 blockade in lung cancer. Overall study results and limits: In blood, tumor-derived TCR clones expanded after radiotherapy plus ipilimumab. Response was reportedly best predicted by early blood T cell clone dynamics, with interferon-beta.

As concerns this clone: Its antigen is still unknown.

Germline CDR1 MNHNS, CDR2 SASEGT. This CDR3 contains 15 residues. V was pared by 3 bases and J by 3 bases, with 12 bases between. The table came from immunoSEQ multiplex PCR; TCRdb's copy has only in-frame clones and leaves some out. The sample comprises about 43,000 clones, less than 75% of which are singletons, and over 20% rests with the top ten. The receptor was derived from a human donor with non-small cell lung cancer who had a partial response to radiotherapy plus ipilimumab. Sequences were derived from peripheral blood, sampled from a patient treated with radiotherapy plus ipilimumab. The chain links TRBV6-1 to TRBJ2-1; D unclear. The CDR3 DNA is TGTGCCAGCAGTGACAAGGTGAGACACTACAATGAGCAGTTCTTC. This codes for CASSDKVRHYNEQFF.